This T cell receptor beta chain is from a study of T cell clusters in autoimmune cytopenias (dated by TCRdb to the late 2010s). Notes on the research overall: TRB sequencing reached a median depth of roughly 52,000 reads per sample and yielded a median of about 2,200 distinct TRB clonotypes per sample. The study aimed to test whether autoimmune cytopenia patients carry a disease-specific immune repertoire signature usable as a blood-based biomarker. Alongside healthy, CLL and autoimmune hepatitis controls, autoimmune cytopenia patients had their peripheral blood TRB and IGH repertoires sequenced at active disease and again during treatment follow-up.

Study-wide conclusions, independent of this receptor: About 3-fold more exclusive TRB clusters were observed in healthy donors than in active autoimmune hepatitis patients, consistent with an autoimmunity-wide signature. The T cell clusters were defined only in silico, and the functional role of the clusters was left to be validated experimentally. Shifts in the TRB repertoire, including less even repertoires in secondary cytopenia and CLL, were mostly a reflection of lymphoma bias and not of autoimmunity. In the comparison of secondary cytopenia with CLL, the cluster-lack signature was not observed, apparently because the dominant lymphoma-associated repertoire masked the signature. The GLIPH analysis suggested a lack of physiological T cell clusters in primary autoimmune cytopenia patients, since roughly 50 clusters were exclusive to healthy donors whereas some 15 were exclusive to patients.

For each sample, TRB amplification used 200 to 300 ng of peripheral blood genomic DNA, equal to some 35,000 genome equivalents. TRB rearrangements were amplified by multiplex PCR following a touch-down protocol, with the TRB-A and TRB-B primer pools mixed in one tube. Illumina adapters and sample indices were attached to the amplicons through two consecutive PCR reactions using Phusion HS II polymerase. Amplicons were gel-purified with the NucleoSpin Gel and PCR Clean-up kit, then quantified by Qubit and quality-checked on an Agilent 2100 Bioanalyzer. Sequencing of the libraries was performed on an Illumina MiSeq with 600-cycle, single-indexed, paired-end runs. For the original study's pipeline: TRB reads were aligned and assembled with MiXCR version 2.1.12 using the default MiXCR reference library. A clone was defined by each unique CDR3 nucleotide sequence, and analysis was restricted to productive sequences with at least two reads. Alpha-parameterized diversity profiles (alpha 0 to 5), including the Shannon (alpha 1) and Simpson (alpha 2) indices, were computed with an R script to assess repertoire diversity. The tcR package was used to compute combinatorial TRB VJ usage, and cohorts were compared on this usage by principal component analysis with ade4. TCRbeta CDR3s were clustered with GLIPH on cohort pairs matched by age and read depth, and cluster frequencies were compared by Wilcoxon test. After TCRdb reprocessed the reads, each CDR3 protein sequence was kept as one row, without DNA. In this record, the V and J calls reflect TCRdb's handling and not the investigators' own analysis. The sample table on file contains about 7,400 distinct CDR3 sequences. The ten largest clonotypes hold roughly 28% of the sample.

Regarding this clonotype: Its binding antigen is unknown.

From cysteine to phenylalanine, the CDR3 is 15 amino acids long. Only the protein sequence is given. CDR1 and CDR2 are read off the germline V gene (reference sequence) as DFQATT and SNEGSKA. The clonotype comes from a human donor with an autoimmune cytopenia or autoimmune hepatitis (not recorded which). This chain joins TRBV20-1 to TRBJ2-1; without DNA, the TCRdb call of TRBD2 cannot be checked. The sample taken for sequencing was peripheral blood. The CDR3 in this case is CSARDMTSGLNEQFF.